Listed below are T cell receptor beta chains from one sample, sequenced in a study of blood T cells in healthy people across ages. TCRdb reprocessed the 5' RACE reads via MiXCR and lists one record per CDR3 protein. This sample has roughly 1,800,000 distinct CDR3 sequences, with around half found just once. Sequenced: blood. The origin of the receptors is a middle-aged woman in good health. The CDR3 runs from the conserved cysteine through the conserved F or W. D genes are given only for firm matches. The size of a clone is reported for some rows only, either as once, few or many, or as a class for expanded clones.

TRBD2	15	NA	TRBJ2-3	TRBV5-1	TGCGCCAGCAGCTGGCGACTAGCGAGCGCAGATACGCAGTATTTT	CASSWRLASADTQYF
NA	12	NA	TRBJ2-1	TRBV5-1	TGCGCCAGCAGCTTTGGGCCGAGTGAGCAGTTCTTC	CASSFGPSEQFF
NA	17	NA	TRBJ2-5	TRBV6-1	TGTGCCAGTCTCGCTTTGTCGGGCAGGTCTGGAGGAGAGACCCAGTACTTC	CASLALSGRSGGETQYF
NA	16	NA	TRBJ2-4	TRBV7-2	TGTGCCAGCAGCTTAGCGTTAGCAGGAGCCAAAAACATTCAGTACTTC	CASSLALAGAKNIQYF
NA	14	NA	TRBJ1-1	TRBV18	TGTGCCAGCTCACCAGGCAGCGAGAACACTGAAGCTTTCTTT	CASSPGSENTEAFF
NA	15	NA	TRBJ1-2	TRBV6-5	TGTGCCAGCAGTTACCCGGGACCGCTAGAGAATGGCTACACCTTC	CASSYPGPLENGYTF
TRBD2	15	NA	TRBJ2-7	TRBV6-2/TRBV6-3	TGTGCCAGCAGTTTTCTGGGAGGGGTTTCCTACGAGCAGTACTTC	CASSFLGGVSYEQYF
NA	15	NA	TRBJ1-4	TRBV28	TGTGCCAGCAGTTCCCGGGACACCACTAATGAAAAACTGTTTTTT	CASSSRDTTNEKLFF
TRBD2	16	NA	TRBJ2-5	TRBV12-3/TRBV12-4	TGTGCCAGCAGCGGACTAGCGGGGTCGTTCGGGGAGACCCAGTACTTC	CASSGLAGSFGETQYF
NA	13	few	TRBJ1-1	TRBV4-2	TGTGCCAGCAGCCAAGTAGAGAACACTGAAGCTTTCTTT	CASSQVENTEAFF
NA	18	NA	TRBJ1-2	TRBV7-9	TGTGCCAGCAGCGATTTTTTGATCGGGCCGGGAGGTAGCTATGGCCACACCTTC	CASSDFLIGPGGSYGHTF
NA	10	NA	TRBJ2-5	TRBV29-1	TGCAGCGTTGATGTAGATGAGCAGTACTTC	CSVDVDEQYF
NA	16	few	TRBJ2-3	TRBV5-1	TGCGCCAGCAGCCCTGGGGTCCAGGGTCCCACAGATACGCAGTATTTT	CASSPGVQGPTDTQYF
TRBD2	15	NA	TRBJ2-1	TRBV7-2	TGTGCCAGCAGCTTAGCGCCCTCTAGCGGGGGGGTGCAGTTCTTC	CASSLAPSSGGVQFF
TRBD1	19	NA	TRBJ1-2	TRBV4-3	TGCGCCAGCAGCCAAATCGGGACAGGCTCATCACGAGCTAACTATGGCTACACCTTC	CASSQIGTGSSRANYGYTF
NA	15	few	TRBJ1-2	TRBV5-1	TGCGCCAGCAGCGATGGGGACGGTGCTAACTATGGCTACACCTTC	CASSDGDGANYGYTF
NA	12	NA	TRBJ2-1	TRBV12-3/TRBV12-4	TGTGCCAGCAGTTTCCAGAGAGGCGAGCAGTTCTTC	CASSFQRGEQFF
NA	13	NA	TRBJ2-7	TRBV2	TGTGCCAGCAGTGAAGGGTCAGTCTACGAGCAGTACTTC	CASSEGSVYEQYF
NA	12	NA	TRBJ2-7	TRBV11-2	TGTGCCAGCAGCCCCAACCGCGGAAAGCAGTACTTC	CASSPNRGKQYF
TRBD2	15	few	TRBJ2-3	TRBV20-1	TGCAGTGCTACCCCCCGACTAGCTAGAACAGATACGCAGTATTTT	CSATPRLARTDTQYF
TRBD1	15	few	TRBJ1-2	TRBV4-3	TGCGCCAGCAGCCAAGAAGGGGGGGACAGGGGTGGCTACACCTTC	CASSQEGGDRGGYTF
NA	14	NA	TRBJ2-5	TRBV20-1	TGCAGTGCCATGGGACAAGGGATTGCGGAGACCCAGTACTTC	CSAMGQGIAETQYF
NA	19	NA	TRBJ1-2	TRBV6-2/TRBV6-3	TGTGCCAGCAGTTACCTGAATATCGGCGGGACACTTCCTAACTATGGCTACACCTTC	CASSYLNIGGTLPNYGYTF
NA	15	NA	TRBJ1-2	TRBV5-4	TGTGCCAGCAGCTTGGCCGGGGACATGAACTATGGCTACACCTTC	CASSLAGDMNYGYTF
TRBD1	14	NA	TRBJ1-5	TRBV20-1	TGCAGTGCAACCGGGACAGGGGATGATCAGCCCCAGCATTTT	CSATGTGDDQPQHF
NA	16	NA	TRBJ2-1	TRBV27	TGTGCCAGCAGTCCCTTGACAGGCCGCTCCTACAATGAGCAGTTCTTC	CASSPLTGRSYNEQFF
TRBD2	17	NA	TRBJ2-3	TRBV4-1	TGCGCCAGCAGCCCCCTGGCGGGGGGGGCCGGTACAGATACGCAGTATTTT	CASSPLAGGAGTDTQYF
NA	13	NA	TRBJ1-1	TRBV7-9	TGTGCCAGCAGCTCTCACAGGAAATTTGAAGCTTTCTTT	CASSSHRKFEAFF
TRBD2	15	NA	TRBJ2-2	TRBV20-1	TGCAGTGCTAACAGCGGGGGGGCGAACACCGGGGAGCTGTTTTTT	CSANSGGANTGELFF
TRBD1	14	once	TRBJ1-2	TRBV27	TGTGCCAGCAGTTTCACCGGGACAGACTATGGCTACACCTTC	CASSFTGTDYGYTF
TRBD2	16	once	TRBJ2-7	TRBV2	TGTGCCAGCGATTCTATAGCGGGGAGGAGCTCCTACGAGCAGTACTTC	CASDSIAGRSSYEQYF
NA	14	few	TRBJ1-5	TRBV12-3/TRBV12-4	TGTGCCAGCAGGCCGACAGGTAGCAATCAGCCCCAGCATTTT	CASRPTGSNQPQHF
NA	15	NA	TRBJ1-2	TRBV18	TGTGCCAGCTCACCCGTTACGTACGAGGGCGATGGCTACACCTTC	CASSPVTYEGDGYTF